This TCR beta chain was sequenced during a study of shared clonotypes between healthy human individuals. Generated by immunoSEQ multiplex PCR, the TCRdb table keeps only in-frame clones and is missing some. The repertoire holds around 940,000 clones, approximately 76% seen once, with around 1.5% in the top ten. A single count supports this clone. The antigen is not known. Other nucleotide sequences in the sample specify the same CDR3. Points from the study as a whole: Approximately 5% was the fraction of naive CD4 clonotypes found shared across four donors.

CDR3 length: 12 amino acids. CDR1 and CDR2 (germline): SGDLS, YYNGEE. V gave up 0 bases and J gave up 5 bases, with 4 bases separating them. The sample consisted of memory CD4+ T cells sorted from blood. The subset here: CD45RA-negative fraction. The gene calls are TRBV9 and TRBJ2-3; unclear D gene. The clonotype was recovered from a young man in good health. The CDR3 region has the DNA TGTGCCAGCAGCGTAGGAGGAGATACGCAGTATTTT. Protein sequence: CASSVGGDTQYF.